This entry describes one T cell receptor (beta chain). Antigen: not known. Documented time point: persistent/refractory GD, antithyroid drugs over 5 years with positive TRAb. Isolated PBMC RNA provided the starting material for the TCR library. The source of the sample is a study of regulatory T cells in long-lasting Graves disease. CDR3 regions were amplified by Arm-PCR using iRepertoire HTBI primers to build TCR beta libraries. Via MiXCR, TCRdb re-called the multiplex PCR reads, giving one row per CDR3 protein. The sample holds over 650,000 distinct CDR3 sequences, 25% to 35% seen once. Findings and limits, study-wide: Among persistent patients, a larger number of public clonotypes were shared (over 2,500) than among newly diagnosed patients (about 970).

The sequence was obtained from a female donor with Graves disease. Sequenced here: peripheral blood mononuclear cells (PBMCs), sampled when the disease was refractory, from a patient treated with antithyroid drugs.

The CDR3 loop reads CASSLNPGFVGELFF. The CDR3 coding sequence is TGTGCCAGCAGTTTAAATCCAGGTTTCGTCGGGGAGCTGTTTTTT. The gene calls are TRBV27 and TRBJ2-2; no firm D call. Germline assignment: CDR1 MNHEY and CDR2 SMNVEV (reference sequence). The CDR3 totals 15 residues. V was cut by 2 bases and J by 7 bases, with 14 bases left in between.